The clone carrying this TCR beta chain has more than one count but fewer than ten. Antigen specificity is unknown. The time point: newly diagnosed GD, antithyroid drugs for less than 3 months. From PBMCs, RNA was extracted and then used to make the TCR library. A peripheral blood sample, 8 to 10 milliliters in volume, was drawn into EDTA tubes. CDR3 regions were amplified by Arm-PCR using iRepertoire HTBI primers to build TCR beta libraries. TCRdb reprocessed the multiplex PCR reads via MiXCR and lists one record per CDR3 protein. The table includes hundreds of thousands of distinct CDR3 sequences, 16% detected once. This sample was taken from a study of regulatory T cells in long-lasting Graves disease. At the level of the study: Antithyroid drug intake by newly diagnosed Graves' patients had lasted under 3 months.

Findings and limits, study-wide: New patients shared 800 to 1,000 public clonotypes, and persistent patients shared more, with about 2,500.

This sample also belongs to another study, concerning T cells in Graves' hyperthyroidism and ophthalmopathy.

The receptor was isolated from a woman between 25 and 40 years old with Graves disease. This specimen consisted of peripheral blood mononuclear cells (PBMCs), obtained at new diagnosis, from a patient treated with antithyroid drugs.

For the CDR3, the DNA is TGCAGTGCCGGCCATTTTGAGGCCACTGAAGCTTTCTTT. It is translated as CSAGHFEATEAFF. This chain joins TRBV20-1 and TRBJ1-1; D is uncertain. V was cut by 6 bases and J by 4 bases, with 15 bases left in between. Germline assignment: CDR1 DFQATT and CDR2 SNEGSKA (reference sequence). The CDR3 is made up of 13 amino acids.